This note documents a single TCR beta chain sequence. Sequencing used immunoSEQ multiplex PCR; TCRdb keeps in-frame clones, though not all of them. This sample carries around 300,000 clones, about 88% of them seen once, and the ten largest clones take 6.4%. Trimming removed 3 bases from V and 1 base from J, with 7 bases in between. Per the germline V gene, CDR1 is LGHNA and CDR2 is YNFKEQ. This CDR3 has 13 amino acids. Treatment described: 15 to 20 received Ad26.COV2.S at low or high dose, single or two shots; several received placebo; per-sample allocation not given. Samples analyzed were those drawn on day 63 after the first vaccine or placebo injection. An Ad26 vector carrying the Wuhan-strain SARS-CoV-2 spike served as the vaccine. This sample was taken from a study of Ad26.COV2.S vaccination and SARS-CoV-2 variants.

The sequencing used peripheral blood, collected in a trial of Ad26.COV2.S vaccine versus placebo. This clonotype originated in a person aged 18-65 years who received the Ad26.COV2.S COVID-19 vaccine or a placebo. The chain carries TRBV4-2 and TRBJ2-7; a weak D match, TRBD1 (5 bases). The CDR3 loop is CASSHDRSYEQYF. The DNA for the CDR3 is TGTGCCAGCAGCCACGACAGATCCTACGAGCAGTACTTC.